A selection of T cell receptor beta chains follows, all from one sample in a study of early T cells in non-severe SARS-CoV-2 infection. TCRdb analysed the 5' RACE reads with MiXCR anew, one entry per CDR3 protein. The sample contains 24,000 or so distinct CDR3 sequences, about 4% of which appear only once. The sample comprised whole blood. These receptors were obtained from an adult who was a healthcare worker with PCR-confirmed SARS-CoV-2 infection or an uninfected control (not recorded which). Each CDR3 is given with its conserved first and last residue. A D gene is named only where the DNA matches it firmly. Clone sizes are given selectively: once, few, many, or a class where the clone is expanded.

CDR3: CSALAGPGGQETQYF; DNA: TGCAGTGCTCTTGCCGGGCCAGGAGGGCAGGAGACCCAGTACTTC; D: .; V: TRBV20-1; J: TRBJ2-5; length: 15; size: many
CDR3: CSATIGGAGYEQYF; DNA: TGCAGTGCTACCATAGGGGGGGCAGGCTACGAGCAGTACTTC; D: .; V: TRBV20-1; J: TRBJ2-7; length: 14; size: many
CDR3: CASRSAGAYEQYF; DNA: TGTGCCAGCAGGTCGGCGGGGGCCTACGAGCAGTACTTC; D: TRBD2; V: TRBV28; J: TRBJ2-7; length: 13; size: many
CDR3: CASSYNPNYGYTF; DNA: TGTGCCAGCAGTTACAACCCTAACTATGGCTACACCTTC; D: .; V: TRBV6-2/TRBV6-3; J: TRBJ1-2; length: 13; size: many
CDR3: CASSLASSISYNEQFF; DNA: TGTGCCAGCAGCCTCGCTTCGAGCATCAGTTACAATGAGCAGTTCTTC; D: .; V: TRBV9; J: TRBJ2-1; length: 16; size: .
CDR3: CASSPRVLYNEQFF; DNA: TGTGCCAGCAGCCCACGCGTCCTTTACAATGAGCAGTTCTTC; D: .; V: TRBV11-2; J: TRBJ2-1; length: 14; size: few
CDR3: CASSLVRGGRETQYF; DNA: TGTGCCAGCAGCTTAGTACGGGGGGGTAGGGAGACCCAGTACTTC; D: TRBD2; V: TRBV7-2; J: TRBJ2-5; length: 15; size: many
CDR3: CASSLSSGGIMETQYF; DNA: TGTGCCAGCAGTTTATCGTCAGGGGGGATCATGGAGACCCAGTACTTC; D: .; V: TRBV28; J: TRBJ2-5; length: 16; size: .
CDR3: CASSYRLALYNEQFF; DNA: TGTGCCAGCAGTTACAGGCTAGCGCTCTACAATGAGCAGTTCTTC; D: .; V: TRBV6-6; J: TRBJ2-1; length: 15; size: .
CDR3: CASSRDRVDYGYTF; DNA: TGTGCCAGCAGCCGGGACAGGGTAGACTATGGCTACACCTTC; D: TRBD1; V: TRBV7-8; J: TRBJ1-2; length: 14; size: many
CDR3: CASSPRDRLRGYTF; DNA: TGTGCCAGTAGTCCCCGGGACAGGCTTCGTGGCTACACCTTC; D: TRBD1; V: TRBV19; J: TRBJ1-2; length: 14; size: many
CDR3: CASSYHNSVPPGEQFF; DNA: TGTGCCAGCAGTTACCATAATTCAGTTCCTCCTGGTGAGCAGTTCTTC; D: .; V: TRBV6-6; J: TRBJ2-1; length: 16; size: many
CDR3: CSGGEPYGYTF; DNA: TGCAGTGGAGGGGAACCCTATGGCTACACCTTC; D: .; V: TRBV20-1; J: TRBJ1-2; length: 11; size: .
CDR3: CASAEPTYNEQFF; DNA: TGCGCCAGCGCGGAGCCAACCTACAATGAGCAGTTCTTC; D: .; V: TRBV5-1; J: TRBJ2-1; length: 13; size: many
CDR3: CASSTGRSNQPQHF; DNA: TGTGCCAGCAGTACGGGACGAAGCAATCAGCCCCAGCATTTT; D: .; V: TRBV2; J: TRBJ1-5; length: 14; size: few
CDR3: CASSLVETGGETQYF; DNA: TGCGCCAGCAGCTTGGTCGAGACAGGGGGGGAGACCCAGTACTTC; D: TRBD1; V: TRBV5-1; J: TRBJ2-5; length: 15; size: many
CDR3: CSASRRGSLSSTDTQYF; DNA: TGCAGTGCTAGTCGGCGCGGGAGTCTCAGCTCCACAGATACGCAGTATTTT; D: TRBD2; V: TRBV20-1; J: TRBJ2-3; length: 17; size: many
CDR3: CASSLTGGRDIQYF; DNA: TGTGCCAGCAGTCTTACAGGGGGTCGGGACATTCAGTACTTC; D: TRBD1; V: TRBV28; J: TRBJ2-4; length: 14; size: few
CDR3: CSARDYRGQGGNEQFF; DNA: TGCAGTGCTAGAGACTACCGGGGACAGGGAGGCAATGAGCAGTTCTTC; D: TRBD1; V: TRBV20-1; J: TRBJ2-1; length: 16; size: many
CDR3: CASRNTGFGAYEQYF; DNA: TGTGCCAGCAGGAACACAGGGTTTGGGGCCTACGAGCAGTACTTC; D: .; V: TRBV6-5; J: TRBJ2-7; length: 15; size: few
CDR3: CASSEAVRQETQYF; DNA: TGTGCCAGCAGCGAAGCCGTTCGTCAAGAGACCCAGTACTTC; D: .; V: TRBV7-2; J: TRBJ2-5; length: 14; size: many
CDR3: CASTPSIWTTEETQYF; DNA: TGTGCCAGTACCCCTTCAATCTGGACTACTGAAGAGACCCAGTACTTC; D: .; V: TRBV19; J: TRBJ2-5; length: 16; size: once
CDR3: CASSDSAGSGKDTQYF; DNA: TGTGCCAGCAGTGACTCAGCGGGGTCGGGCAAGGATACGCAGTATTTT; D: TRBD2; V: TRBV6-4; J: TRBJ2-3; length: 16; size: .
CDR3: CASSYSRGSGPIEQYF; DNA: TGTGCCAGCAGTTACTCCCGCGGGAGTGGCCCGATTGAGCAGTACTTC; D: TRBD2; V: TRBV6-5; J: TRBJ2-7; length: 16; size: many
CDR3: CATSRDRRGREETQYF; DNA: TGTGCCACCAGCAGAGATCGGCGGGGCAGGGAAGAGACCCAGTACTTC; D: .; V: TRBV15; J: TRBJ2-5; length: 16; size: many
CDR3: CSAPTSGNKNEQYF; DNA: TGCAGTGCTCCTACTAGCGGGAATAAGAACGAGCAGTACTTC; D: TRBD2; V: TRBV20-1; J: TRBJ2-7; length: 14; size: few
CDR3: CASSLDGASTDTQYF; DNA: TGTGCCAGCAGCTTAGATGGGGCTAGCACAGATACGCAGTATTTT; D: .; V: TRBV7-3; J: TRBJ2-3; length: 15; size: few
CDR3: CAWTRDRGGSPLHF; DNA: TGTGCCTGGACCAGGGACAGGGGGGGATCACCCCTCCACTTT; D: TRBD1; V: TRBV30; J: TRBJ1-6; length: 14; size: many
CDR3: CASSFGLALYEQYF; DNA: TGTGCCAGCAGTTTTGGACTAGCGTTGTACGAGCAGTACTTC; D: TRBD2; V: TRBV11-2; J: TRBJ2-7; length: 14; size: many
CDR3: CASSQTSGQETQYF; DNA: TGTGCCAGCAGCCAAACTAGCGGACAAGAGACCCAGTACTTC; D: TRBD2; V: TRBV11-1; J: TRBJ2-5; length: 14; size: many
CDR3: CSARDGGEGTDTQYF; DNA: TGCAGTGCTAGAGATGGGGGGGAGGGCACAGATACGCAGTATTTT; D: TRBD2; V: TRBV20-1; J: TRBJ2-3; length: 15; size: many
CDR3: CASSLYGHLNSGYTF; DNA: TGTGCCAGCAGTTTATATGGACACTTGAACTCGGGCTACACCTTC; D: .; V: TRBV28; J: TRBJ1-2; length: 15; size: many
CDR3: CASSLTRTSPVNTGELFF; DNA: TGTGCCAGCAGCTTAACTAGGACGTCCCCGGTGAACACCGGGGAGCTGTTTTTT; D: .; V: TRBV11-2; J: TRBJ2-2; length: 18; size: few
CDR3: CASSYDDINTGELFF; DNA: TGTGCCAGCAGTTACGATGACATTAACACCGGGGAGCTGTTTTTT; D: .; V: TRBV6-6; J: TRBJ2-2; length: 15; size: few
CDR3: CASSRPNQPQHF; DNA: TGTGCCAGCAGTCGACCAAATCAGCCCCAGCATTTT; D: .; V: TRBV5-5; J: TRBJ1-5; length: 12; size: medium-sized
CDR3: CASSLSGDLQETQYF; DNA: TGTGCCAGCAGTTTATCCGGAGACCTCCAAGAGACCCAGTACTTC; D: .; V: TRBV28; J: TRBJ2-5; length: 15; size: .
CDR3: CSVALSTGNTEAFF; DNA: TGCAGCGTCGCCTTATCAACAGGAAACACTGAAGCTTTCTTT; D: .; V: TRBV29-1; J: TRBJ1-1; length: 14; size: many
CDR3: CASSIWTVYNEQFF; DNA: TGTGCCAGCAGCATTTGGACGGTCTACAATGAGCAGTTCTTC; D: .; V: TRBV2; J: TRBJ2-1; length: 14; size: few
CDR3: CASSPPVHGRDTYNEQFF; DNA: TGTGCCAGCTCACCACCGGTACACGGGAGGGATACCTACAATGAGCAGTTCTTC; D: TRBD2; V: TRBV18; J: TRBJ2-1; length: 18; size: few
CDR3: CASSVGGETQYF; DNA: TGTGCCAGCAGTGTTGGAGGGGAGACCCAGTACTTC; D: .; V: TRBV2; J: TRBJ2-5; length: 12; size: many
CDR3: CSASRLAATDTQYF; DNA: TGCAGCGCCTCCCGACTAGCGGCAACAGATACGCAGTATTTT; D: TRBD2; V: TRBV29-1; J: TRBJ2-3; length: 14; size: many
CDR3: CASSPGQGTEAFF; DNA: TGTGCCAGCAGCCCCGGTCAGGGGACTGAAGCTTTCTTT; D: .; V: TRBV7-8; J: TRBJ1-1; length: 13; size: many
CDR3: CASSEGTSGIDTQYF; DNA: TGTGCCAGCAGCGAGGGGACTAGCGGGATCGACACGCAGTATTTT; D: TRBD2; V: TRBV9; J: TRBJ2-3; length: 15; size: medium-sized
CDR3: CASSPPGGSDTQYF; DNA: TGTGCCAGCTCACCGCCAGGGGGCTCGGATACGCAGTATTTT; D: TRBD1; V: TRBV18; J: TRBJ2-3; length: 14; size: many
CDR3: CASSIGLANEQFF; DNA: TGTGCCAGTAGTATAGGACTAGCCAATGAGCAGTTCTTC; D: TRBD2; V: TRBV19; J: TRBJ2-1; length: 13; size: many